These 3 T cell receptor beta chains came from one sample sequenced in a study of blood T cell repertoires in COVID-19. Sequencing used immunoSEQ multiplex PCR; TCRdb keeps in-frame clones, though not all of them. The sample lists a few hundred thousand clones, 65% to 90% seen once, with 1.5% to 2% in the top ten. The sequenced material came from peripheral blood. All receptors come from a man aged 30 to 39 with active or convalescent COVID-19.

The chain is built from TRBV4-1 and TRBJ2-1; 10 bases map to TRBD2. This CDR3 comprises 15 residues. The germline V gene encodes CDR1 MGHRA and CDR2 YSYEKL. After removal of 4 bases from V and 3 bases from J, the junction contained 3 bases not matched to a gene. The CDR3 protein is CASSRSGGDYNEQFF. The CDR3 DNA sequence: TGCGCCAGCAGCCGGAGCGGGGGGGACTACAATGAGCAGTTCTTC.

The chain combines TRBV19 with TRBJ1-4, with 9 bases matching TRBD1. This CDR3 is 14 amino acids long. With V trimmed by 8 bases and J by 4 bases, 5 bases remained unmatched. Looked up from germline, CDR1 is LNHDA and CDR2 is SQIVND (reference sequence). CDR3 DNA: TGTGCCAGTGGCGGGGACAGGGTTAATGAAAAACTGTTTTTT. This gives the protein CASGGDRVNEKLFF. The entire variable domain, with the rest obtained from reference TRBV19 and TRBJ1-4, is as follows: DGGITQSPKYLFRKEGQNVTLSCEQNLNHDAMYWYRQDPGQGLRLIYYSQIVNDFQKGDIAEGYSVSREKKESFPLTVTSAQKNPTAFYLCASGGDRVNEKLFFGSGTQLSVL.

The V and J genes are TRBV11-2 and TRBJ2-1; 7 nucleotides align to TRBD2. V gave up 2 bases and J gave up 3 bases; unmatched junction bases: 7. Germline CDR1 and CDR2: SGHAT and FQNNGV. The CDR3 runs to 16 residues. The CDR3 region has the DNA TGTGCCAGCAGCTTATCCAGCGGGGAGATCTACAATGAGCAGTTCTTC. Its protein product is CASSLSSGEIYNEQFF.